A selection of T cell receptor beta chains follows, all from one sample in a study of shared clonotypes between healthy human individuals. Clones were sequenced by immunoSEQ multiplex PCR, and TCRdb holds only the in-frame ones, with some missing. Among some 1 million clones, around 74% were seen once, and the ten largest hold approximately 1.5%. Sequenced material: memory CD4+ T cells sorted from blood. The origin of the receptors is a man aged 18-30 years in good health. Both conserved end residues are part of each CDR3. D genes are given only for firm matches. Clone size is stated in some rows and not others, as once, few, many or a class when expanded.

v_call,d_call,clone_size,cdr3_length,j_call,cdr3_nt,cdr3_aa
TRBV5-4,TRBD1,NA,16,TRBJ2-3,TGTGCCAGCAGCTTCCGAAAGGGGGCGCCGACAGATACGCAGTATTTT,CASSFRKGAPTDTQYF
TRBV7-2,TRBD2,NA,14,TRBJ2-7,TGTGCCAGCAGCCAGACTAGCGCCTCTGGCGAGCAGTACTTC,CASSQTSASGEQYF
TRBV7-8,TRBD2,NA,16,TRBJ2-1,TGTGCCAGCAGCTTAGCGCCCAGCGGGGTTTACAATGAGCAGTTCTTC,CASSLAPSGVYNEQFF
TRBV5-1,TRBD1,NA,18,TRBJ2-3,TGCGCCAGCAGGTCCCTTTCCGGGACAGGGGGCAGCACAGATACGCAGTATTTT,CASRSLSGTGGSTDTQYF
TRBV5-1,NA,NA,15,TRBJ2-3,TGCGCCAGCAGCCTAGCCGGAGACCTAACAGATACGCAGTATTTT,CASSLAGDLTDTQYF
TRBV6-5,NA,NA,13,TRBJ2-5,TGTGCCACCCCGGAGGAGAGACGGGAGACCCAGTACTTC,CATPEERRETQYF
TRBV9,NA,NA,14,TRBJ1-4,TGTGCCAGCAGCGTAGGAGGGAACGGGGAAAAACTGTTTTTT,CASSVGGNGEKLFF
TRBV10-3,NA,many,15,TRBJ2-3,TGTGCCATCAGTGAGTTATTTCCACGCACAGATACGCAGTATTTT,CAISELFPRTDTQYF
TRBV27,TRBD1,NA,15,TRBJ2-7,TGTGCCAGCAGTGGGGGTAGGACAGGGTCTTACGAGCAGTACTTC,CASSGGRTGSYEQYF
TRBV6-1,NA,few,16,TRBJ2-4,TGTGCCAGCAGTGAAATGCCAGGGACGGCCAAAAACATTCAGTACTTC,CASSEMPGTAKNIQYF
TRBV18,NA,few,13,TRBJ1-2,TGTGCCAGCTCACCTGCTGACGACTGGGGCTACACCTTC,CASSPADDWGYTF
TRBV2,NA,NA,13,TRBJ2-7,TGTGCCAGCAGCCTGACAGCCTCCTACGAGCAGTACTTC,CASSLTASYEQYF
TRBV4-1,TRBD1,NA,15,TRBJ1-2,TGCGCCAGCAGCCCTTGGGACAGGGTAGAGGAAGGCTACACCTTC,CASSPWDRVEEGYTF
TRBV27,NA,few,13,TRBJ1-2,TGTGCCAGCAGTAAAGGCCGGGCTCATGGCTACACCTTC,CASSKGRAHGYTF
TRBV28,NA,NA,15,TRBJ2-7,TGTGCCAGCAGTCCCCGTCAACTAGCTGCGTACGAGCAGTACTTC,CASSPRQLAAYEQYF
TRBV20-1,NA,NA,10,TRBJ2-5,TGCAGTACCACGGAGGAGACCCAGTACTTC,CSTTEETQYF
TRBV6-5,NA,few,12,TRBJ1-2,TGTGCCAGCACCAGGGACTGGGAGGGCTACACCTTC,CASTRDWEGYTF
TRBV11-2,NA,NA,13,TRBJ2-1,TGTGCCAGCATGATCGGGCTCGCCAATGAGCAGTTCTTC,CASMIGLANEQFF
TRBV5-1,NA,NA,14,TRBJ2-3,TGCGCCAGCAGCCGGGACGTATACACAGATACGCAGTATTTT,CASSRDVYTDTQYF
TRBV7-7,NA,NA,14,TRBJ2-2,TGTGCTAGCAGCTTGGTAGGGAACACCGGGGAGCTGTTTTTT,CASSLVGNTGELFF
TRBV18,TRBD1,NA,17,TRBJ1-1,TGTGCCAGCTCACCGCGACAGGGGCCACTTGAAAACACTGAAGCTTTCTTT,CASSPRQGPLENTEAFF
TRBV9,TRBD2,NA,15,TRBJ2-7,TGTGCCAGCAGCGCCGTAGGCGGGGGACTAGGAAGGCAGTACTTC,CASSAVGGGLGRQYF
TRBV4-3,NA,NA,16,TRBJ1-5,TGCGCCAGCAGCCAAGATCAGGGGCAGGGGAATCAGCCCCAGCATTTT,CASSQDQGQGNQPQHF
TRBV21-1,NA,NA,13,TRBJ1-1,TGTGCCAGCCTCGAAGATGGGGGACAAAAAGCTTTCTTT,CASLEDGGQKAFF
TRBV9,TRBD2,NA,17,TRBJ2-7,TGTGCCAGCAGCCCCTCCGGGACTAGCGGGAGGGCAGGGGAGCAGTACTTC,CASSPSGTSGRAGEQYF
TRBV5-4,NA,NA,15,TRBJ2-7,TGTGCCAGCAGCTCCGGGGGTCGGGGCACCGCCGAGCAGTACTTC,CASSSGGRGTAEQYF
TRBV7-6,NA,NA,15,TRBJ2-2,TGTGCCAGCACTAGTCAGGGGGGGATCCCCGGGGAGCTGTTTTTT,CASTSQGGIPGELFF
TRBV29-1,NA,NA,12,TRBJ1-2,TGCAGCGTTGAAGAACAGAACTATGGCTACACCTTC,CSVEEQNYGYTF
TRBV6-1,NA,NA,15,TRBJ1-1,TGTGCCAGCAGTGAAGTCCCCTGGCTGGACACTGAAGCTTTCTTT,CASSEVPWLDTEAFF
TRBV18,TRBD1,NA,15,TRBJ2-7,TGTGCCAGTTCCCCTGGGACAGGGGGCATCAACGAGCAGTACTTC,CASSPGTGGINEQYF
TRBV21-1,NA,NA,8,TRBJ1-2,TGTACCCTGCCCTTCGCCCACTTC,CTLPFAHF
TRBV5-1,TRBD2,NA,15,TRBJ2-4,TGCGCCAGCAGCTCTACTAGCGGTACCAAAAACATTCAGTACTTC,CASSSTSGTKNIQYF
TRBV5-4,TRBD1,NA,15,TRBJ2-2,TGTGCCAGCAGACCGACAGGGGAGGTTCCCGGGGAGCTGTTTTTT,CASRPTGEVPGELFF
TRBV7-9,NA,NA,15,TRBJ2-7,TGTGCCAGCAGCTTAATGGCGGGGGCAACCTACGAGCAGTACTTC,CASSLMAGATYEQYF
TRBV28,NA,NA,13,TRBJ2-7,TGTGCCAGCAGTTCCGGACAGTCCTACGAGCAGTACTTC,CASSSGQSYEQYF
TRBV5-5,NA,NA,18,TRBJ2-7,TGTGCCAGCAGCTTGCACCGGGACGGGCCTTGGATCGCCTACGAGCAGTACTTC,CASSLHRDGPWIAYEQYF
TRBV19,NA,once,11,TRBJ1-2,TGTGCCAGTAGTATAGGTCCGTCCTACACCTTC,CASSIGPSYTF
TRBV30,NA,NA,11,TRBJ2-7,TGTGCCTGGAGTCCTAAATACGAGCAGTACTTC,CAWSPKYEQYF
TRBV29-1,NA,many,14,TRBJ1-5,TGCAGCGTTCGTAACGGGCCAGGCAATCAGCCCCAGCATTTT,CSVRNGPGNQPQHF
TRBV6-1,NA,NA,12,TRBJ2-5,TGTGCCAGCTCGATGTCTTCGGAGACCCAGTACTTC,CASSMSSETQYF
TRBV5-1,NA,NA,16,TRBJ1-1,TGCGCCAGCAGCTTGGGGGCAGGTGTATTTGGCACTGAAGCTTTCTTT,CASSLGAGVFGTEAFF